This T cell receptor (beta chain) was captured by sequencing in a study of blood T cell repertoires in COVID-19. Study in general: Spain, Italy and the United States supplied samples that represented acute and convalescent COVID-19.

Of note for this clone: Different DNA sequences within this sample yield the same CDR3.

The V gene lost 4 bases and the J gene lost 1 base, with 2 bases spanning the gap. CDR1 is SNHLY and CDR2 is FYNNEI in the germline V gene. This CDR3 contains 12 residues. Assay: immunoSEQ multiplex PCR; the TCRdb copy retains only in-frame clones and omits some. The sample shows roughly 300,000 clones, about 86% of them seen only once. The sequencing sample was made of PBMCs or T cells enriched from blood (not recorded which). The sequence derives from a woman between 40 and 55 years old with acute COVID-19. The chain carries TRBV2 and TRBJ1-3; D is ambiguous. This chain's CDR3 is CASSASGNTIYF. The CDR3 DNA sequence: TGTGCCAGCAGTGCTTCTGGAAACACCATATATTTT.